The source of this TCR beta chain is a study of beta chain features in type 1 diabetes. The study, taken as a whole, reports: VDJ junctions in type 1 diabetes patients carried more deletions and fewer insertions.

This clone was counted only a few times. The antigen is undetermined. Since all of the isolated RNA was reverse transcribed, expressed TCRB transcripts were what got sequenced. For naive, central memory and regulatory T cell samples, reads averaged roughly 3.7 million. The data were produced by immunoSEQ multiplex PCR, yet TCRdb's version contains in-frame clones alone and is incomplete. The profile covers under 450,000 clones, with approximately 15% appearing a single time and roughly 0.04% taken by the ten largest. CDR1 and CDR2 (germline): MNHEY, SVGAGI. Trimming cost V 5 bases and J 4 bases; bases outside gene matches: 8. The CDR3 has 15 residues.

This rearrangement joins TRBV6-5 to TRBJ2-1, with TRBD1 identical over 7 bases. Sequenced input: naive CD4+ T cells from blood. This receptor was taken from a man in his thirties or forties in good health. CDR3 nucleotide sequence: TGTGCCAGCAGTAGAGACAGGGTGGTTTACAATGAGCAGTTCTTC. Its translation: CASSRDRVVYNEQFF.